The next 5 T cell receptor beta chains were all read from a single sample in a study of blood T cell repertoires in COVID-19. The data were produced by immunoSEQ multiplex PCR, yet TCRdb's version contains in-frame clones alone and is incomplete. The table shows 90,000 to 120,000 clones, with more than 75% occurring only once. The sequenced sample was peripheral blood. These receptors came from a man aged 50 or older with acute or convalescent COVID-19.

V gene TRBV28 combines with J gene TRBJ2-1; 8 bases align to TRBD2. The CDR3 runs to 14 residues. Germline CDR1 is MDHEN and CDR2 is SYDVKM. V lost 0 bases, J lost 7 bases, and 2 bases stayed unmatched. In nucleotides, the CDR3 is TGTGCCAGCAGTTTATGGGGACTAGGGAATGAGCAGTTCTTC. This gives the protein CASSLWGLGNEQFF.

The chain recombines TRBV5-6 with TRBJ1-4; D call uncertain. Trimming shortened V by 3 bases and J by 8 bases, and 17 bases separated the two germline ends. The CDR3 sequence is 15 residues long. Germline V gene lookup returns CDR1 SGHDT and CDR2 YYEEEE. CDR3 nucleotide sequence: TGTGCCAGCAGCTGGAGACAAGTGGGAGAGGAAAAACTGTTTTTT. Amino acids: CASSWRQVGEEKLFF.

As to this clone: The same CDR3 arises from other DNA sequences in this sample as well. The chain employs TRBV4-1 and TRBJ2-3; the D gene is possibly TRBD2 (6 bases). Per the germline V gene, CDR1 is MGHRA and CDR2 is YSYEKL. Trimming left V 0 bases short and J 2 bases short, with 12 bases between. The CDR3 length is 16 residues. CDR3 residues: CASSQDRAGSTDTQYF. The DNA of the CDR3 is TGCGCCAGCAGCCAAGATCGGGCGGGATCCACAGATACGCAGTATTTT.

This clone was seen a handful of times. The gene calls are TRBV2 and TRBJ2-3; TRBD2 matches 10 bases. V lost 8 bases and J lost 1; bases outside the gene matches: 3. The germline V gene has CDR1 SNHLY and CDR2 FYNNEI. The CDR3 contains 14 residues. The CDR3 here is CASWTSGRTDTQYF. CDR3 nucleotides: TGTGCCAGCTGGACTAGCGGACGCACAGATACGCAGTATTTT.

The V and J genes are TRBV3-1 (or the pseudogene TRBV3-2) and TRBJ2-1; 12 nucleotides match TRBD2. Germline CDR1 is LGHDT and CDR2 is YNNKEL (reference sequence). After removal of 0 bases from V and 5 bases from J, the junction contained 2 bases not matched to a gene. CDR3 size: 16 residues. CDR3 coding DNA: TGTGCCAGCAGCCAAGATCTAGCGGGAGGGGACAATGAGCAGTTCTTC. This codes for CASSQDLAGGDNEQFF.